Following are 17 T cell receptor beta chains from one sample sequenced in a study of identical twins. MiXCR was run by TCRdb on the 5' RACE reads, yielding one entry per CDR3 protein. The sample has 450,000 or so distinct CDR3 sequences, approximately 24% seen once. The data were also submitted as part of a second study, on T cells expressing NK-cell markers.

Sequencing was carried out using CD4+ T cells sorted from blood. The origin of the receptors is a woman between 18 and 29 years old in good health.

This chain joins TRBV20-1 and TRBJ2-5; tentative D call: TRBD2 (5 bases). Between the trimmed V and J ends, which lost 5 bases and 2 bases, there was a span of 15 bases. The germline V gene encodes CDR1 DFQATT and CDR2 SNEGSKA (reference sequence). CDR3 length: 14 residues. The CDR3 loop is CSAYPPSGQETQYF. The CDR3 DNA reads TGCAGTGCTTACCCCCCGAGCGGACAAGAGACCCAGTACTTC.

This clonotype was seen only a few times. The chain uses TRBV10-3 and TRBJ2-7, with D perhaps matching TRBD1 (6 bases). CDR3 length: 14 amino acids. Trimming pared 6 bases from V and 0 bases from J, leaving 12 bases between. Looked up from germline, CDR1 is ENHRY and CDR2 is SYGVKD. CDR3 sequence reads: CAIRQGYSSYEQYF. The CDR3 DNA reads as TGTGCCATCAGACAGGGATATAGCTCCTACGAGCAGTACTTC.

This chain uses TRBV20-1 with TRBJ2-4, with 7 bases lining up with TRBD2. This CDR3 has 18 residues. The V gene's germline CDR1 is DFQATT and CDR2 SNEGSKA (reference sequence). V dropped 6 bases and J dropped 3; count of bases not matched to a gene: 20. Here the CDR3 reads CSAPDLRGGGKGKNIQYF. The CDR3 nucleotides are TGCAGTGCGCCGGACCTACGGGGCGGGGGAAAGGGCAAAAACATTCAGTACTTC.

This clonotype has only a few counts. The chain links TRBV7-9 to TRBJ1-2; 7 bases line up with TRBD1. The CDR3 sequence is 13 residues long. With 6 bases clipped from V and 6 bases from J, the junction kept 7 bases outside the gene matches. Germline V gene data show CDR1 as SEHNR and CDR2 as FQNEAQ (reference sequence). The CDR3 region has the DNA TGTGCCAGCAGAGTTGGAGGGGGCGATGGCTACACCTTC. Translated, it gives CASRVGGGDGYTF.

The chain links TRBV2 to TRBJ2-7; TRBD1 matches at 9 bases. Germline V gene lookup returns CDR1 SNHLY and CDR2 FYNNEI. The CDR3 totals 14 residues. V gave up 1 base and J gave up 7 bases; unmatched junction bases: 5. CDR3 in DNA: TGTGCCAGCAGTGAAGTGGGACAGGGATTGGAGCAGTACTTC. Encoded protein: CASSEVGQGLEQYF. Supplemented by reference TRBV2 and TRBJ2-7, the full variable domain reads EPEVTQTPSHQVTQMGQEVILRCVPISNHLYFYWYRQILGQKVEFLVSFYNNEISEKSEIFDDQFSVERPDGSNFTLKIRSTKLEDSAMYFCASSEVGQGLEQYFGPGTRLTVT.

The sample holds a few counts of this clonotype. The V and J genes are TRBV7-2 and TRBJ2-7; TRBD2 aligns across 9 bases. This CDR3 has 15 amino acids. V was clipped by 7 bases and J by 3 bases; unmatched bases: 10. Germline CDR1 and CDR2: SGHTA and FQGNSA. CDR3: CASTPPSGGIYEQYF. The CDR3 nucleotides are TGTGCCAGCACGCCCCCCAGCGGGGGGATCTACGAGCAGTACTTC.

This clonotype was observed a handful of times. The J gene is TRBJ2-3, the V gene TRBV20-1; 8 bases match TRBD2. The CDR3 runs 15 residues. Losses at the gene ends were 0 bases for V and 2 bases for J; bases not matched to a gene: 4. Germline loops: CDR1 DFQATT, CDR2 SNEGSKA (reference sequence). The chain's CDR3 is CSARELAGSTDTQYF. The CDR3 DNA is TGCAGTGCTAGAGAGCTAGCGGGCTCCACAGATACGCAGTATTTT.

A single count supports this clonotype. The chain couples TRBV7-9 to TRBJ2-1, with 8 positions matching TRBD1. The ends lost 5 bases at V and 7 bases at J; junction bases unmatched: 7. Germline V lookup: CDR1 SEHNR, CDR2 FQNEAQ (reference sequence). This CDR3 spans 14 amino acids. CDR3 sequence (DNA): TGTGCCAGCAGCCCCCAGGGGGCGCAGAATGAGCAGTTCTTC. Translating it yields CASSPQGAQNEQFF.

The genes are TRBV5-6 and TRBJ2-3, with 9 bases lining up with TRBD1. With V trimmed by 9 bases and J by 3 bases, 8 bases remained unmatched. The CDR3 has 14 amino acids. Germline CDR1 is SGHDT and CDR2 is YYEEEE. CDR3: CATHRDRVTDTQYF. DNA of the CDR3: TGTGCCACCCACCGGGACAGGGTTACAGATACGCAGTATTTT.

In its sample, this clonotype was seen a few times. J is TRBJ1-1 and V is TRBV6-5, with D possibly being TRBD1 (5 bases). Germline V CDR1 and CDR2: MNHEY, SVGAGI. The CDR3 runs 13 residues. V was cut by 2 bases and J by 6 bases, with 10 bases left in between. CDR3 in amino acids: CASSYDRIAEAFF. The CDR3 region has the DNA TGTGCCAGCAGTTACGACAGAATTGCTGAAGCTTTCTTT.

The CDR3 is CASRPRVGMNTGELFF. For the CDR3, the DNA is TGTGCCAGCAGGCCGAGGGTAGGAATGAACACCGGGGAGCTGTTTTTT. The chain couples TRBV2 to TRBJ2-2; tentatively, D is TRBD2 (5 bases). Trimming shortened V by 6 bases and J by 1 base, and 15 bases separated the two germline ends. The CDR3 runs to 16 residues. The V gene's germline CDR1 is SNHLY and CDR2 FYNNEI.

The rearrangement links TRBV6-2 or TRBV6-3 to TRBJ2-7, with D perhaps given as TRBD1 or TRBD2 (5 bases each). Germline CDR1 is MNHEY and CDR2 is SVGEGT. V lost 2 bases, J lost 2 bases, and 10 bases lay in between. The CDR3 is made up of 14 amino acids. CDR3 nucleotides: TGTGCCAGCAGTTACGACAGAGGGCCCTACGAGCAGTACTTC. It specifies CASSYDRGPYEQYF.

The genes are TRBV5-1 and TRBJ2-1; tentative D call: TRBD1 (6 bases). Trimming left V 3 bases short and J 10 bases short, with 20 bases between. Germline values: CDR1 SGHRS, CDR2 YFSETQ. The CDR3 runs 15 residues. CDR3 loop: CASSSLGASAREQFF. CDR3 DNA sequence: TGCGCCAGCAGCTCTCTGGGGGCTTCCGCAAGGGAGCAGTTCTTC. Filled out from reference TRBV5-1 and TRBJ2-1, the complete variable domain reads KAGVTQTPRYLIKTRGQQVTLSCSPISGHRSVSWYQQTPGQGLQFLFEYFSETQRNKGNFPGRFSGRQFSNSRSEMNVSTLELGDSALYLCASSSLGASAREQFFGPGTRLTVL.

This clonotype was seen only a few times. The chain carries TRBV12-3 or TRBV12-4 and TRBJ2-5; D is undetermined. V was clipped by 3 bases and J by 5 bases, with 10 bases between them. This CDR3 has 13 residues. This CDR3 is CASSFGRRETQYF. For the CDR3, the DNA is TGTGCCAGCAGTTTTGGTCGAAGGGAGACCCAGTACTTC.

The chain has TRBV27 and TRBJ2-2, with TRBD2 identical over 9 bases. The junction had 7 bases not matched to a gene; V was cut back by 0 bases and J by 5 bases. The germline gives CDR1 MNHEY, CDR2 SMNVEV (reference sequence). The CDR3 loop spans 17 amino acids. This CDR3 reads CASSLSPSGALTGELFF. CDR3 sequence (DNA): TGTGCCAGCAGTTTATCCCCTAGCGGGGCGTTAACCGGGGAGCTGTTTTTT.

V is TRBV11-2 and J is TRBJ2-1; 12 bases agree with TRBD2. This CDR3 spans 18 amino acids. J gave up 7 bases and V 5 bases, and 15 bases lay outside the gene matches. Germline loops: CDR1 SGHAT, CDR2 FQNNGV. DNA of the CDR3: TGTGCCAGCAGCGCCCACAAACTAGCGGGGGGCCTCCTAAATGAGCAGTTCTTC. Translating it yields CASSAHKLAGGLLNEQFF. The full variable domain, in which reference TRBV11-2 and TRBJ2-1 provide the parts outside the CDR3, is EAGVAQSPRYKIIEKRQSVAFWCNPISGHATLYWYQQILGQGPKLLIQFQNNGVVDDSQLPKDRFSAERLKGVDSTLKIQPAKLEDSAVYLCASSAHKLAGGLLNEQFFGPGTRLTVL.

The J gene is TRBJ2-4, the V gene TRBV6-1; no reliable D call. Germline V gives CDR1 MNHNS, CDR2 SASEGT. Trimming stripped 6 bases from V and 9 bases from J, with 15 bases between. CDR3 length equals 13 residues. CDR3 in amino acids: CASRGPLQGIQYF. DNA for the CDR3: TGTGCCAGCAGGGGTCCCCTTCAAGGCATTCAGTACTTC.